What follows describes a single T cell receptor beta chain. The data were taken from a study of cytomegalovirus exposure and HLA in healthy donors. The PCR employed 60 Vbeta primers together with 13 Jbeta primers. The method was immunoSEQ multiplex PCR; TCRdb's version includes in-frame clones alone and lacks a portion of them. This table holds around 70,000 clones. V was pared by 4 bases and J by 4 bases, with 7 bases of the junction left unmatched. The CDR3 has 16 amino acids. CDR1 is SGHNT and CDR2 is YYREEE in the germline V gene (reference sequence). The V gene is TRBV5-4, the J gene TRBJ1-4, with 10 bases that match TRBD1. This TCR was recovered from a woman aged 40 to 50 in good health and CMV-seropositive. Sequencing used PBMCs. CDR3 sequence reads: CASSARDRGDNEKLFF. CDR3 DNA: TGTGCCAGCAGCGCCCGGGACAGGGGAGATAATGAAAAACTGTTTTTT.